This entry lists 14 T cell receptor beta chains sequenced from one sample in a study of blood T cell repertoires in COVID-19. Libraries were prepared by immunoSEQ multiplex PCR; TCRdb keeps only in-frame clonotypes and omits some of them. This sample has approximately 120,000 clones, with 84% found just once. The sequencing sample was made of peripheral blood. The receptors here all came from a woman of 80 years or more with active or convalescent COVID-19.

CDR3 in amino acids: CASSMTGVWETQYF. In DNA, the CDR3 is TGTGCCAGCAGTATGACAGGGGTGTGGGAGACCCAGTACTTC. The V gene is TRBV27, the J gene TRBJ2-5; 8 nucleotides align to TRBD1. The CDR3 is made up of 14 amino acids. Unmatched junction bases numbered 7, after V lost 5 bases and J lost 5 bases. The germline V gene has CDR1 MNHEY and CDR2 SMNVEV (reference sequence).

CDR3 nucleotide sequence: TGTGCCAGCTCACCTGCGACAGACGGAAACACCATATATTTT. This encodes CASSPATDGNTIYF. The chain couples TRBV18 to TRBJ1-3, with D perhaps matching TRBD1 (5 bases). CDR1 is KGHSH and CDR2 is LQKENI in the germline V gene. This CDR3 comprises 14 residues. Deletions cut 3 bases from V and 4 bases from J, with 10 bases between.

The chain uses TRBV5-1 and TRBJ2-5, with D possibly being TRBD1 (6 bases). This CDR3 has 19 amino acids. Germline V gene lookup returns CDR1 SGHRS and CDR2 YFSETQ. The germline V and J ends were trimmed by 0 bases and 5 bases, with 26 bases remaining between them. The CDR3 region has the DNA TGCGCCAGCAGCTTGGTCAAACCTTCAGCCAGGGGCCCTCATGAGACCCAGTACTTC. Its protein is CASSLVKPSARGPHETQYF.

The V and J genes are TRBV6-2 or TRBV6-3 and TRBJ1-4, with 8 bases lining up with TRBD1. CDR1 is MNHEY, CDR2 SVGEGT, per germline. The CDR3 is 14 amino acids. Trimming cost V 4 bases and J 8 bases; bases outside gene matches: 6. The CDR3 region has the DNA TGTGCCAGCAGTTCTGGACAGGGCGGAGAAAAACTGTTTTTT. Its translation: CASSSGQGGEKLFF.

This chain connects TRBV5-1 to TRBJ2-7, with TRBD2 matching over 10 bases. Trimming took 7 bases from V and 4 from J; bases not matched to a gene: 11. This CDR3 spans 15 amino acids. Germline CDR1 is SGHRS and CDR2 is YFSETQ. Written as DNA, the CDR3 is TGCGCCAGCTCGCCCGGGACTAGCGCCAGATACGAGCAGTACTTC. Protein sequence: CASSPGTSARYEQYF.

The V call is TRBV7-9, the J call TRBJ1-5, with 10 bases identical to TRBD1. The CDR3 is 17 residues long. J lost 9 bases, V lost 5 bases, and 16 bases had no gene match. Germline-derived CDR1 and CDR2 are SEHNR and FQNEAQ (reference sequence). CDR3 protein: CASSKIPGQGPSGPQHF. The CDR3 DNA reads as TGTGCCAGCAGCAAGATACCGGGACAGGGGCCTAGTGGGCCCCAGCATTTT.

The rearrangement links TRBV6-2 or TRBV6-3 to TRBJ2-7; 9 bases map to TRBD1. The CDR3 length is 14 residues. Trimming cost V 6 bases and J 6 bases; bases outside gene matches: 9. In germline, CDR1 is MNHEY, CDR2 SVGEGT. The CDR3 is CASSRGQGVSEQYF. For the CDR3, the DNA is TGTGCCAGCAGCCGGGGACAGGGAGTTTCCGAGCAGTACTTC.

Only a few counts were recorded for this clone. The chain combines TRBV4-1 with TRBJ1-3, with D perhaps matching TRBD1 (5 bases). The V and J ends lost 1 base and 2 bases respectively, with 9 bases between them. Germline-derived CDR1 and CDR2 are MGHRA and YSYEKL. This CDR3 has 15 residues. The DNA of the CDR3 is TGCGCCAGCAGCCAAGGGCCGGGGGCTGGAAACACCATATATTTT. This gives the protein CASSQGPGAGNTIYF.

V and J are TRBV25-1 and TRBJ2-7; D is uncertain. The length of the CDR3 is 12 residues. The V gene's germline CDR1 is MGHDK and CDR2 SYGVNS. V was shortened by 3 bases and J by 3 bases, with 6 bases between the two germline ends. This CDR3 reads CASSDRYYEQYF. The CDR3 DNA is TGTGCCAGCAGTGACCGTTACTACGAGCAGTACTTC.

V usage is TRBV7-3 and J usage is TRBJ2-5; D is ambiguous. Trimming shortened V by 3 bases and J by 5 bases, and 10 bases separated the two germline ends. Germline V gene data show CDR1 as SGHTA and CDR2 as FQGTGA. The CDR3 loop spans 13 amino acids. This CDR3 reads CASSFGSTETQYF. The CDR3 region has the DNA TGTGCCAGCAGCTTTGGTAGCACCGAGACCCAGTACTTC.

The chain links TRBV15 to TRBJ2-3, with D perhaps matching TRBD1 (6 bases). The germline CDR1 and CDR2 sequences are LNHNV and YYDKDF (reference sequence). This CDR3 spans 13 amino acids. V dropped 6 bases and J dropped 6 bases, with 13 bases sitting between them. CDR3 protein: CATSNRDVDTQYF. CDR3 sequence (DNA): TGTGCCACCAGTAACAGGGATGTCGATACGCAGTATTTT.

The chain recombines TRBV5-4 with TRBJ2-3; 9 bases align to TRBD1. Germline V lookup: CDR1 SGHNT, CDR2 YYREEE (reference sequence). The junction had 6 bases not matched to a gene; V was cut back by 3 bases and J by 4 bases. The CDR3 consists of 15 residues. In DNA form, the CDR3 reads TGTGCCAGCAGCTCAAGGACAGGGGTCTCAGATACGCAGTATTTT. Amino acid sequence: CASSSRTGVSDTQYF. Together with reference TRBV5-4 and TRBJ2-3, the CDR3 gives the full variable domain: ETGVTQSPTHLIKTRGQQVTLRCSSQSGHNTVSWYQQALGQGPQFIFQYYREEENGRGNFPPRFSGLQFPNYSSELNVNALELDDSALYLCASSSRTGVSDTQYFGPGTRLTVL.

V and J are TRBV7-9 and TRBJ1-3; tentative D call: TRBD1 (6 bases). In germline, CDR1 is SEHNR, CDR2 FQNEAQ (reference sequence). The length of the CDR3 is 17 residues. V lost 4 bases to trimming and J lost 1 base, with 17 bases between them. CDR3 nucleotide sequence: TGTGCCAGCAGCTCGCAACAGGGCGGATTGTCTGGAAACACCATATATTTT. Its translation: CASSSQQGGLSGNTIYF.

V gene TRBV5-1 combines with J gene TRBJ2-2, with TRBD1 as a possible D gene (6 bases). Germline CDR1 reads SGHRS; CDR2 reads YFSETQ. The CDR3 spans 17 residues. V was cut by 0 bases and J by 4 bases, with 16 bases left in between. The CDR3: CASSLALQGGITGELFF. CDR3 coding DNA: TGCGCCAGCAGCTTGGCATTACAAGGGGGAATCACCGGGGAGCTGTTTTTT.